This T cell receptor beta chain was obtained from a study of neurological immune-mediated disorders. This clonotype was counted ten times or more. Germline-derived CDR1 and CDR2 are MGHRA and YSYEKL. This CDR3 is 14 amino acids long. Trimming pared 2 bases from V and 1 base from J, leaving 6 bases between. Via MiXCR, TCRdb re-called the 5' RACE reads, giving one row per CDR3 protein. The sample has about 80,000 distinct CDR3 sequences; around 9.9% are singletons. The source of this sequence is a man in his fifties or sixties in good health. Source material: PBMCs. The chain couples TRBV4-1 to TRBJ2-1; D not certain. The CDR3 here is CASSQYGSYNEQFF. CDR3 coding DNA: TGCGCCAGCAGCCAATACGGTTCCTACAATGAGCAGTTCTTC.